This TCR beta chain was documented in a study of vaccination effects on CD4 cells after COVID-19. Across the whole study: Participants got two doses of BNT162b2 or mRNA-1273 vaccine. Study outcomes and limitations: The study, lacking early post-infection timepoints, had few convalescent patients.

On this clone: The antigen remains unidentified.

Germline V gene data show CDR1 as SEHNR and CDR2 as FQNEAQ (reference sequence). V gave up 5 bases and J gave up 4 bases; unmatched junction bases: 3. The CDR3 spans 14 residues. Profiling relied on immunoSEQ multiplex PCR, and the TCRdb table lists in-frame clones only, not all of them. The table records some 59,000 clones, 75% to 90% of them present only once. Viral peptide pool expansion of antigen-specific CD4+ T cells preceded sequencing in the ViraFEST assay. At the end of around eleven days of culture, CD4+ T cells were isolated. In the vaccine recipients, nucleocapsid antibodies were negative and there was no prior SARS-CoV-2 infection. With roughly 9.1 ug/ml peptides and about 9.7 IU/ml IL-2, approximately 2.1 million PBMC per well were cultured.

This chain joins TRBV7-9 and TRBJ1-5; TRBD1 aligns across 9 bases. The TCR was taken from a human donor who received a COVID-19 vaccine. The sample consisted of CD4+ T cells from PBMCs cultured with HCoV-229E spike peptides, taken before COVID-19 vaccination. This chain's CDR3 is CASSLDRGNQPQHF. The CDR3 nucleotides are TGTGCCAGCAGCCTGGACAGGGGAAATCAGCCCCAGCATTTT.